This entry describes one T cell receptor (beta chain). The antigen is not known. The data derive from a study of Ad26.COV2.S vaccination and SARS-CoV-2 variants. Overall study: Ad26.COV2.S was injected intramuscularly once or twice, 56 days apart.

The treatment: roughly 19 received Ad26.COV2.S at low or high dose, single or two shots; several received placebo; per-sample allocation not given. Vaccine and placebo recipients were sampled on day 63 after the first injection. Study-level findings and limits: Recipients given vaccine exceeded placebo recipients in spike-specific TCR breadth. Placebo recipients and vaccine recipients were similar in non-spike TCR breadth. Vaccinees reportedly had broad spike-specific CD8+ and CD4+ T cell responses.

V shed 5 bases, J shed 6 bases, and the junction held 5 bases outside the gene matches. Looked up from germline, CDR1 is SGHAT and CDR2 is FQNNGV. The CDR3 totals 16 residues. Clones were sequenced by immunoSEQ multiplex PCR, and TCRdb holds only the in-frame ones, with some missing. The sample shows roughly 300,000 clones, about 87% of them seen only once. The sample in question was peripheral blood, obtained in a trial of Ad26.COV2.S vaccine versus placebo. This clonotype originated in a person between 18 and 59 years old who received the Ad26.COV2.S COVID-19 vaccine or a placebo. The chain carries TRBV11-2 and TRBJ2-1, with TRBD2 identical over 15 bases. The CDR3 reads CASSQMGLAGGNEQFF. CDR3 DNA sequence: TGTGCCAGCAGCCAAATGGGACTAGCGGGAGGCAATGAGCAGTTCTTC.